The source of this T cell receptor beta chain is a study of response to subunit inactivated influenza vaccine. Whole-study findings and limits: Authors suggested each seasonal influenza vaccination recruits few new T cells.

The sample holds a few counts of this clonotype. As yet, its antigen is unknown. TCRdb re-called the RT-PCR reads with MiXCR, one entry per CDR3 protein. Of around 650,000 distinct CDR3 sequences in the sample, more than 15% were seen once. V was shortened by 8 bases and J by 0 bases, with 19 bases between the two germline ends. The germline V gene has CDR1 MDHEN and CDR2 SYDVKM. The CDR3 extends over 17 amino acids. This TCR came from a man between 50 and 59 years old who received an inactivated influenza vaccine. The chain links TRBV28 to TRBJ1-4, with D perhaps matching TRBD1 (6 bases). Source: PBMCs from blood, taken approximately 12 days after vaccination. Here the CDR3 reads CASGSPGHAATNEKLFF. DNA for the CDR3: TGTGCCAGCGGATCTCCGGGACACGCGGCAACTAATGAAAAACTGTTTTTT.